These 17 T cell receptor beta chains originate from one sample sequenced in a study of T-cell reconstitution after alpha-beta-depleted transplantation in children. This sample's TCRbeta library carried unique molecular identifier barcodes. MiXCR, applied by TCRdb to the PCR reads, yields one record per CDR3 protein. Of 450,000 to 550,000 distinct CDR3 sequences in the sample, 11% were seen once. The sample in question was PBMCs, mostly from graft donor cells, obtained 180 days after TCRalphabeta/CD19-depleted stem cell transplant. The receptors shown here come from a female patient between 2 and 15 years old who had a stem cell transplant for aplastic anemia, so the T cells may come from the graft donor.

The chain is built from TRBV20-1 and TRBJ2-7; no reliable D call. CDR3 length equals 13 residues. The V end was cut by 6 bases, the J end by 3 bases, with 15 bases between. Germline V gene data show CDR1 as DFQATT and CDR2 as SNEGSKA (reference sequence). In nucleotides, the CDR3 is TGCAGTGCCAGCAATTTTGGTATCTACGAGCAGTACTTC. Translated: CSASNFGIYEQYF.

A word on this clonotype: This sequence may be a read error, since a much larger clone differs from it by one base. V is TRBV3-1 and J is TRBJ2-1; 10 bases are shared with TRBD2. Germline V gives CDR1 LGHDT, CDR2 YNNKEL (reference sequence). The CDR3 totals 21 residues. The CDR3: CASSPPDPSGRGSRSYNGQFF. CDR3 nucleotide sequence: TGTGCCAGCAGCCCTCCTGATCCCAGCGGGAGGGGATCGCGCTCCTACAATGGGCAGTTCTTC.

Only a few counts were recorded for this clonotype. The chain uses TRBV7-2 and TRBJ2-1; D gene uncertain. The CDR3 loop spans 14 amino acids. Germline V gene sequence: CDR1 SGHTA, CDR2 FQGNSA. Trimming removed 1 base from V and 4 bases from J, with 8 bases in between. The CDR3 DNA follows: TGTGCCAGCAGCTTAGGGATCCCATACAATGAGCAGTTCTTC. This codes for CASSLGIPYNEQFF. Combining the CDR3 with reference TRBV7-2 and TRBJ2-1 gives the whole variable domain GAGVSQSPSNKVTEKGKDVELRCDPISGHTALYWYRQSLGQGLEFLIYFQGNSAPDKSGLPSDRFSAERTGGSVSTLTIQRTQQEDSAVYLCASSLGIPYNEQFFGPGTRLTVL.

The chain employs TRBV12-3 or TRBV12-4 and TRBJ2-7; D is possibly TRBD1 (6 bases). Trimming removed 2 bases at V and 3 bases at J, with 11 bases between. CDR3 length: 14 residues. The CDR3 loop is CASSLNSRGYEQYV. CDR3 bases: TGTGCCAGCAGTTTAAACTCCAGGGGCTACGAGCAGTACGTC.

J is TRBJ1-2 and V is TRBV6-2 or TRBV6-3; no clear D. The CDR3 length is 21 residues. V lost 2 bases and J lost 4, with 32 bases in between. Germline V gene lookup returns CDR1 MNHEY and CDR2 SVGEGT. CDR3 nucleotides: TGTGCCAGCAGTTACCCCCATCGACGGAGTGAGATCGGGTATTATGCCTATGGCTACACCTTC. Protein product: CASSYPHRRSEIGYYAYGYTF.

This clonotype was counted between two and nine times. The chain carries TRBV29-1 and TRBJ1-5; TRBD1 aligns across 8 bases. Germline V gene lookup returns CDR1 SQVTM and CDR2 ANQGSEA. The CDR3 loop spans 13 amino acids. V lost 5 bases, J lost 7 bases, and 7 bases stayed unmatched. The CDR3 DNA reads TGCAGCGTTTTAACAGGGGGACAACAGCCCCAGCATTTT. Protein: CSVLTGGQQPQHF.

This chain links TRBV7-8 with TRBJ1-4; D remains unclear. Germline CDR1 reads SGHVS; CDR2 reads FQNEAQ. The CDR3 loop spans 15 amino acids. Trimming shortened V by 8 bases and J by 2 bases, and 15 bases separated the two germline ends. DNA of the CDR3: TGTGCCAGCGATTATACGAGGGTTACTAATGAAAAACTGTTTTTT. Protein: CASDYTRVTNEKLFF.

This clonotype was counted a few times. The chain is built from TRBV5-8 and TRBJ2-2, with a weak D call TRBD1 (5 bases). V was shortened by 0 bases and J by 0 bases, with 12 bases between the two germline ends. The CDR3 extends over 17 amino acids. Germline lookup yields CDR1 SGHTS and CDR2 YDEGEE. Written as DNA, the CDR3 is TGTGCCAGCAGCTTGGGACAGCAGTATCCGAACACCGGGGAGCTGTTTTTT. Its translation: CASSLGQQYPNTGELFF.

The J gene is TRBJ2-1, the V gene TRBV20-1; D ambiguous. V lost 6 bases to trimming and J lost 0 bases, with 15 bases between them. Germline loops: CDR1 DFQATT, CDR2 SNEGSKA (reference sequence). The CDR3 is 15 residues long. CDR3: CSAEAYIISYNEQFF. CDR3 nucleotide sequence: TGCAGTGCGGAAGCGTACATAATCTCCTACAATGAGCAGTTCTTC.

This clonotype came up many times. This sequence joins TRBV5-6 and TRBJ2-3; tentative D call: TRBD1 (5 bases). V was shortened by 1 base and J by 2 bases, with 11 bases between the two germline ends. The CDR3 is 15 amino acids. Germline V lookup: CDR1 SGHDT, CDR2 YYEEEE. Written as DNA, the CDR3 is TGTGCCAGCAGCTTGATGGGGCGCTTCACAGATACGCAGTATTTT. Translating gives CASSLMGRFTDTQYF.

This clonotype was detected many times. The CDR3 DNA is TGCAGCGTGGTCCTTATCGGGAGAACAGATACGCAGTATTTT. It encodes CSVVLIGRTDTQYF. The V gene is TRBV29-1, the J gene TRBJ2-3; D may be TRBD2 (6 bases). The V and J ends lost 6 bases and 3 bases respectively, with 16 bases between them. This CDR3 has 14 residues. Looked up from germline, CDR1 is SQVTM and CDR2 is ANQGSEA.

This sequence joins TRBV7-2 and TRBJ2-7; 9 positions match TRBD1. This CDR3 contains 15 residues. The germline V gene has CDR1 SGHTA and CDR2 FQGNSA. After removal of 7 bases from V and 4 bases from J, the junction contained 11 bases not matched to a gene. CDR3 amino acids: CASNLMTGGVYEQYF. CDR3 sequence (DNA): TGTGCCAGCAACCTCATGACAGGGGGGGTTTACGAGCAGTACTTC.

The chain joins TRBV12-3 or TRBV12-4 to TRBJ2-3; unclear D gene. The CDR3 loop spans 16 amino acids. Trimming shortened V by 9 bases and J by 3 bases, and 22 bases separated the two germline ends. The DNA for the CDR3 is TGTGCCAGTTCGAACGATCGGGTTATCCGAACAGATACGCAGTATTTT. Translation gives CASSNDRVIRTDTQYF.

With regard to this clonotype: A read error may account for a junction end that differs from germline. V usage is TRBV6-2 or TRBV6-3 and J usage is TRBJ1-2, with TRBD1 as a possible D gene (5 bases). The length of the CDR3 is 14 residues. Germline assignment: CDR1 MNHEY and CDR2 SVGEGT. The CDR3 reads CASCYGAGRDGYTF. CDR3 sequence (DNA): TGTGCCAGCTGTTACGGAGCAGGGAGGGATGGCTACACCTTC.

This clonotype turned up a few times. V gene TRBV4-2 combines with J gene TRBJ2-7; maybe TRBD1 (8 bases). V was cut by 1 base and J by 6 bases, with 16 bases left in between. Germline CDR1 and CDR2: LGHNA and YNFKEQ. This CDR3 region has 15 residues. CDR3 nucleotides: TGTGCCAGCAGCCAAGTGGACAGGGAGGGTCCCGAGCAGTACTTC. Protein sequence: CASSQVDREGPEQYF.

The table lists this clonotype with a few counts. The genes are TRBV7-2 and TRBJ2-5; D is possibly TRBD2 (6 bases). The CDR3 sequence is 14 residues long. Trimming left V 4 bases short and J 6 bases short, with 15 bases between. Per the germline V gene, CDR1 is SGHTA and CDR2 is FQGNSA. The CDR3, as DNA: TGTGCCAGCAGCTCCTCAGCGGGTGGGAAGACCCAGTACTTC. Amino acid sequence: CASSSSAGGKTQYF.

This clonotype occurred many times. J is TRBJ2-3 and V is TRBV9, with D hard to call. Per the germline V gene, CDR1 is SGDLS and CDR2 is YYNGEE. The CDR3 contains 15 residues. V gave up 2 bases and J gave up 2 bases, with 12 bases separating them. The CDR3 reads CASSVGGYYTDTQYF. The CDR3 region has the DNA TGTGCCAGCAGCGTCGGCGGCTACTACACAGATACGCAGTATTTT.